The 13 T cell receptor beta chains below were found in one sample sequenced in a study of identical twins. TCRdb processed the 5' RACE reads anew with MiXCR; each CDR3 protein has one entry. The sample lists fewer than 650,000 distinct CDR3 sequences; just over 7% were seen once. The same specimen was also included in a second study, on yellow fever vaccine responses in identical twins.

The sequencing input was PBMCs. These receptors were collected from a young woman in good health.

A few counts support this clonotype. The chain joins TRBV10-3 to TRBJ1-3, with TRBD1 matching over 7 bases. This CDR3 is 14 amino acids long. The germline V gene has CDR1 ENHRY and CDR2 SYGVKD. Germline trimming cut 7 bases from V and 3 bases from J; bases unmatched to any gene: 6. The CDR3: CAITAGTVGNTIYF. The CDR3, as DNA: TGTGCCATCACCGCGGGGACAGTTGGAAACACCATATATTTT.

In this sample, this clonotype turned up many times. The CDR3 sequence is CASSLLIADTQYF. CDR3 nucleotides: TGTGCCAGCAGCTTATTGATTGCAGATACGCAGTATTTT. This chain joins TRBV7-2 and TRBJ2-3, with unresolved D. The ends were cut back, 2 bases at V and 4 bases at J, with 7 bases in the middle. Germline CDR1 reads SGHTA; CDR2 reads FQGNSA. The CDR3 has 13 amino acids. Combining the CDR3 with reference TRBV7-2 and TRBJ2-3 gives the whole variable domain GAGVSQSPSNKVTEKGKDVELRCDPISGHTALYWYRQSLGQGLEFLIYFQGNSAPDKSGLPSDRFSAERTGGSVSTLTIQRTQQEDSAVYLCASSLLIADTQYFGPGTRLTVL.

This clonotype has more than one count but fewer than ten. This sequence joins TRBV24-1 and TRBJ2-2; TRBD2 might be the D (6 bases). V was cut by 3 bases and J by 2 bases, with 9 bases left in between. The CDR3 length is 15 residues. CDR1 and CDR2 from the germline V gene are KGHDR and SFDVKD. CDR3 nucleotide sequence: TGTGCCACCAGTGATGGGGGACTCAACACCGGGGAGCTGTTTTTT. It is translated as CATSDGGLNTGELFF.

This clonotype appeared many times. This rearrangement joins TRBV10-3 to TRBJ1-1; D might be TRBD1 (6 bases). The V end lost 10 bases, the J end lost 0 bases, and 21 bases lay between the germline ends. This CDR3 contains 16 residues. The germline V gene encodes CDR1 ENHRY and CDR2 SYGVKD. CDR3 in amino acids: CATWGPTGTMNTEAFF. In DNA, the CDR3 is TGTGCCACCTGGGGTCCGACAGGCACGATGAACACTGAAGCTTTCTTT.

The chain carries TRBV18 and TRBJ2-1; no clear D. The CDR3 runs to 16 residues. Trimming shortened V by 3 bases and J by 1 base, and 13 bases separated the two germline ends. Germline values: CDR1 KGHSH, CDR2 LQKENI. CDR3 sequence reads: CASSPNVSVSYNEQFF. CDR3 bases: TGTGCCAGCTCACCTAACGTAAGCGTGTCCTACAATGAGCAGTTCTTC.

This clonotype came up many times. The V call is TRBV29-1, the J call TRBJ2-7; 7 bases agree with TRBD2. This CDR3 has 12 residues. Germline lookup yields CDR1 SQVTM and CDR2 ANQGSEA. V lost 2 bases and J lost 7; bases outside the gene matches: 5. DNA for the CDR3: TGCAGCGTTGAACGGGGGGTCAATGAGCAGTACTTC. Translation: CSVERGVNEQYF.

This clonotype was seen ten or more times. V is TRBV5-1 and J is TRBJ2-1, with TRBD1 identical over 12 bases. CDR3 length: 15 residues. Germline CDR1 and CDR2: SGHRS and YFSETQ. With V trimmed by 4 bases and J by 8 bases, 7 bases remained unmatched. The CDR3 region is CASSPGQGASDEQFF. Here the CDR3 DNA reads TGCGCCAGCAGCCCGGGACAGGGGGCCTCGGATGAGCAGTTCTTC.

The sample holds a few counts of this clonotype. This chain joins TRBV10-1 and TRBJ2-5, with 8 bases matching TRBD2. V shed 5 bases, J shed 5 bases, and the junction held 4 bases outside the gene matches. CDR1 and CDR2 (germline): WNHNN, SYGVQD (reference sequence). This CDR3 contains 13 residues. Here the CDR3 reads CASSPGLVETQYF. The CDR3, as DNA: TGCGCCAGCAGTCCGGGACTAGTGGAGACCCAGTACTTC.

This clonotype was counted many times. V is TRBV28 and J is TRBJ2-5; 12 bases are a match to TRBD2. Germline CDR1 reads MDHEN; CDR2 reads SYDVKM. V shed 6 bases, J shed 5 bases, and the junction held 7 bases outside the gene matches. This CDR3 is built from 15 residues. The CDR3, as DNA: TGTGCCAGCAGCGCAACTAGCGGGGGGTTGGAGACCCAGTACTTC. Protein sequence: CASSATSGGLETQYF.

This clonotype was counted a single time. V and J are TRBV4-2 and TRBJ2-1; 8 bases match TRBD2. The CDR3 runs to 15 residues. V was pared by 2 bases and J by 8 bases, with 8 bases of the junction left unmatched. CDR1 is LGHNA, CDR2 YNFKEQ, per germline. Here the CDR3 reads CASSQISGSRDEQFF. CDR3 in DNA: TGTGCCAGCAGCCAAATCAGCGGGAGTAGGGATGAGCAGTTCTTC.

This clonotype has just a few counts. The rearrangement links TRBV2 to TRBJ2-1, with 9 bases identical to TRBD1. Germline loops: CDR1 SNHLY, CDR2 FYNNEI. CDR3 length equals 16 residues. After removal of 5 bases from V and 4 bases from J, the junction contained 9 bases not matched to a gene. The CDR3 sequence: CASSRTRDREYNEQFF. CDR3 coding DNA: TGTGCCAGCAGTCGCACCCGGGACAGGGAATACAATGAGCAGTTCTTC. Full variable domain (outside the CDR3, taken from reference TRBV2 and TRBJ2-1): EPEVTQTPSHQVTQMGQEVILRCVPISNHLYFYWYRQILGQKVEFLVSFYNNEISEKSEIFDDQFSVERPDGSNFTLKIRSTKLEDSAMYFCASSRTRDREYNEQFFGPGTRLTVL.

This clonotype was seen a handful of times. The chain links TRBV20-1 to TRBJ1-4; 7 nucleotides agree with TRBD1. The germline gives CDR1 DFQATT, CDR2 SNEGSKA (reference sequence). The CDR3 is made up of 16 amino acids. After removal of 0 bases from V and 7 bases from J, the junction contained 11 bases not matched to a gene. The CDR3 is CSARDARPHRGEKLFF. Written as DNA, the CDR3 is TGCAGTGCTAGAGATGCCCGCCCCCACAGGGGTGAAAAACTGTTTTTT.

The chain is built from TRBV12-3 or TRBV12-4 and TRBJ2-2; 10 bases line up with TRBD2. J gave up 7 bases and V 7 bases, and 9 bases lay outside the gene matches. CDR3 length equals 15 residues. In DNA form, the CDR3 reads TGTGCCAGCACCTCCTTCCTAGCGGGGGACGGGGAGCTGTTTTTT. This encodes CASTSFLAGDGELFF.